What follows is one TCR beta chain and its context. The data derive from a study of blood T cell repertoires in COVID-19. Study as a whole: Nucleic acid was either cDNA or gDNA, and it came from T cells, B-cell-depleted T cells, or PBMCs.

How the authors handled the data: The authors estimated nucleated cell counts from reference gene primer amplification. Sequenced by immunoSEQ multiplex PCR; TCRdb stores in-frame clones only, minus some. From that table come the V and J calls and clone size; the DNA was used to work out D and trimming. Of a few hundred thousand clones detected, 88% appear once; the ten largest clones hold 1.6%. Germline CDR1 and CDR2: SGHKS and YYEKEE (reference sequence). This CDR3 is built from 14 residues. V shed 0 bases and J shed 3 bases, with 10 bases lying between them. Material for sequencing was peripheral blood. This receptor was obtained from a woman aged 30 to 39 with COVID-19, enrolled during active disease. The chain carries TRBV5-5 and TRBJ2-7; D gene ambiguous. The CDR3 DNA sequence: TGTGCCAGCAGCTTGGCTGTCACTAACTACGAGCAGTACGTC. Translating gives CASSLAVTNYEQYV.